The entry that follows covers one T cell receptor (beta chain) sequence. What it binds is unknown. This specimen belongs to a study of post-analysis software for immune sequencing data. This CDR3 has 14 residues. V lost 4 bases, J lost 0 bases, and 13 bases lay in between. The germline V gene has CDR1 SQVTM and CDR2 ANQGSEA. Built from TCR beta cDNA, the libraries had unique molecular identifiers in them. T cells numbering roughly 0.85 to 11 million gave rise to roughly 0.5 million cDNA molecules. Via MiXCR, TCRdb re-called the PCR reads, giving one row per CDR3 protein. The profile shows roughly 580,000 distinct CDR3 sequences, about 40% of them singletons. Points from the study as a whole: Controls showed lower frequencies than patients for four to six TRBV segments, and TRBV5-6, TRBV5-1 and TRBV20-1 were among these.

The specimen sequenced was blood. The TCR sequence derives from a girl under 18 with multiple sclerosis. J is TRBJ2-7 and V is TRBV29-1, with TRBD1 as a possible D gene (6 bases). The CDR3 nucleotides read TGCAGCGTTGCGATGACAGGTATCTCCTACGAGCAGTACTTC. Encoded protein: CSVAMTGISYEQYF.